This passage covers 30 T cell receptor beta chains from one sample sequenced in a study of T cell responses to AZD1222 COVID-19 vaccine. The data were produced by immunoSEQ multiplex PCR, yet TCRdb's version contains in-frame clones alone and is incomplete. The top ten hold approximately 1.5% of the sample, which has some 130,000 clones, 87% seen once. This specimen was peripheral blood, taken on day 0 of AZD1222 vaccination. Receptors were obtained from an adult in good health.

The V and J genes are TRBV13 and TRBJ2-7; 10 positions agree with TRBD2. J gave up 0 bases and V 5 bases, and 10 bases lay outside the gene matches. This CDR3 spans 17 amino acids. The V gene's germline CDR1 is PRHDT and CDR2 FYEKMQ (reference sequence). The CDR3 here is CASSPRPGLANSYEQYF. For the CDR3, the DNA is TGTGCCAGCAGCCCCCGACCGGGACTAGCGAACTCCTACGAGCAGTACTTC.

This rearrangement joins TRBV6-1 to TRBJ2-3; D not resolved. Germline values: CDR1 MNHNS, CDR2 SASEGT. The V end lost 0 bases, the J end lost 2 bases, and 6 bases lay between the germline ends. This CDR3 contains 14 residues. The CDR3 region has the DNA TGTGCCAGCAGTGAAGCGGGGTTCACAGATACGCAGTATTTT. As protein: CASSEAGFTDTQYF.

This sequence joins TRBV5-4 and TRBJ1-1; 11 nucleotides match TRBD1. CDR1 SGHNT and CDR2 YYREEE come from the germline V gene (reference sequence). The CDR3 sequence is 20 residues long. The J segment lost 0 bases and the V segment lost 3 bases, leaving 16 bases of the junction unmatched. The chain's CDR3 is CASSSIPWTGGLAMNTEAFF. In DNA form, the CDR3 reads TGTGCCAGCAGCTCAATCCCTTGGACAGGGGGCTTAGCAATGAACACTGAAGCTTTCTTT. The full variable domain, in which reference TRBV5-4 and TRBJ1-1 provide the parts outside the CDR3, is ETGVTQSPTHLIKTRGQQVTLRCSSQSGHNTVSWYQQALGQGPQFIFQYYREEENGRGNFPPRFSGLQFPNYSSELNVNALELDDSALYLCASSSIPWTGGLAMNTEAFFGQGTRLTVV.

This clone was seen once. The CDR3 protein is CASSTPNDRDTQYF. The DNA for the CDR3 is TGTGCCAGTAGTACTCCGAACGACCGCGATACGCAGTATTTT. The rearrangement joins TRBV19 to TRBJ2-3; D gene unclear. With 4 bases removed from V and 6 bases from J, the gap between germline ends came to 14 bases. The germline gives CDR1 LNHDA, CDR2 SQIVND (reference sequence). The CDR3 contains 14 residues.

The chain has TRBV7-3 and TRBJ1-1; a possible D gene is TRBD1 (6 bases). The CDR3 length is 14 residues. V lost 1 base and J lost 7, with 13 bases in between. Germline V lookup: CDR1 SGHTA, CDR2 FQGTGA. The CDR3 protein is CASSLIGGSLEAFF. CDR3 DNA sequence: TGTGCCAGCAGCTTAATAGGGGGGTCTCTTGAAGCTTTCTTT.

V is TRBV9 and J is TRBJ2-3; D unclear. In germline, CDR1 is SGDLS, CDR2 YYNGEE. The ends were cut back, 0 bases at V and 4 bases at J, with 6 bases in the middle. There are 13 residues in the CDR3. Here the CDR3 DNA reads TGTGCCAGCAGCGTAGCTACGGCAGATACGCAGTATTTT. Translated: CASSVATADTQYF.

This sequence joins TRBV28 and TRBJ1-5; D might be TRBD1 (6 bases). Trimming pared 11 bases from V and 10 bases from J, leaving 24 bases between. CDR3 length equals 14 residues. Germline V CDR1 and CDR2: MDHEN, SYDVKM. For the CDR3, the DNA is TGTGCCTTGGGGGGACAAGGGGCGAGCAAACCCCAGCATTTT. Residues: CALGGQGASKPQHF.

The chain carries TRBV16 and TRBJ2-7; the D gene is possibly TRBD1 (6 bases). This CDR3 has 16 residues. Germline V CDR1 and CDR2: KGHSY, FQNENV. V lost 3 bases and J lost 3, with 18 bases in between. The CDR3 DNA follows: TGTGCCAGCAGCCACCACAGGGAGCCCAACCACTACGAGCAGTACTTC. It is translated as CASSHHREPNHYEQYF.

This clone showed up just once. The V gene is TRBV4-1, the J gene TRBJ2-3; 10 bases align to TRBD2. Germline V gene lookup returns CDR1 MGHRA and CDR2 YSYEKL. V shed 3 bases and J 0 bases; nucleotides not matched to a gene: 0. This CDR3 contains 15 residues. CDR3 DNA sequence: TGCGCCAGCAGCCATAGCGGGGGGAGCACAGATACGCAGTATTTT. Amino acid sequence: CASSHSGGSTDTQYF.

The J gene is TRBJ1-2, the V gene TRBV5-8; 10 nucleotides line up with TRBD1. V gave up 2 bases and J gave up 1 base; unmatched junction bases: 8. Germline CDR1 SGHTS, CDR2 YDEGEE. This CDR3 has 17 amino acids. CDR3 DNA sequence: TGTGCCAGCAGCTTCTCCGCCGGGACAGGGGTTAACTATGGCTACACCTTC. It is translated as CASSFSAGTGVNYGYTF. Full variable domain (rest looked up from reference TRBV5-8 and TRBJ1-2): EAGVTQSPTHLIKTRGQQATLRCSPISGHTSVYWYQQALGLGLQFLLWYDEGEERNRGNFPPRFSGRQFPNYSSELNVNALELEDSALYLCASSFSAGTGVNYGYTFGSGTRLTVV.

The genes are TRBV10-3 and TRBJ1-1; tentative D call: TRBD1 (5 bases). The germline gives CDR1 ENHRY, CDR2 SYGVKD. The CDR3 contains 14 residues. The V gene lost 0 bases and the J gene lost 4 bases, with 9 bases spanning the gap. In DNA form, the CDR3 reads TGTGCCATCAGTGAGTCGGGACCCATCACTGAAGCTTTCTTT. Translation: CAISESGPITEAFF.

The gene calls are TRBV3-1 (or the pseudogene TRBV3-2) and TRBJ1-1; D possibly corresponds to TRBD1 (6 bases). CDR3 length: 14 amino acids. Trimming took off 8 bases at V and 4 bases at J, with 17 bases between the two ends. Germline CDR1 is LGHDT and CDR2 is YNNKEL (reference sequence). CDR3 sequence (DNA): TGTGCCAGCTCCGGGGGCAGGGGCCCCACTGAAGCTTTCTTT. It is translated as CASSGGRGPTEAFF.

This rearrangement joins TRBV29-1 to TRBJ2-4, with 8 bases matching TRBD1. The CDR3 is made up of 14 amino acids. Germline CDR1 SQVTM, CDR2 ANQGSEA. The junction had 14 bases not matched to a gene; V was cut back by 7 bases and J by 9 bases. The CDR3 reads CSALDRVVKGIQYF. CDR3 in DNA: TGCAGCGCCCTGGACAGGGTGGTAAAAGGCATTCAGTACTTC.

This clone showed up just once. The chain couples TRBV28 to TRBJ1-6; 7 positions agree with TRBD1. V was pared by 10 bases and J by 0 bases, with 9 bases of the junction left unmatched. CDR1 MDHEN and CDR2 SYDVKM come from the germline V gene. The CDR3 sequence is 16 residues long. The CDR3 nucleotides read TGTGCCATTCGGGGACAGCTCAGCTCCTATAATTCACCCCTCCACTTT. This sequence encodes CAIRGQLSSYNSPLHF.

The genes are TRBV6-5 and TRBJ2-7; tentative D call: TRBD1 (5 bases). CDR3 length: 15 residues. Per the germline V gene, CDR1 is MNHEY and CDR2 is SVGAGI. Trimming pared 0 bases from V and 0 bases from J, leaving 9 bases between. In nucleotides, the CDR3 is TGTGCCAGCAGTTACTCGTGGGGCAACTCCTACGAGCAGTACTTC. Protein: CASSYSWGNSYEQYF.

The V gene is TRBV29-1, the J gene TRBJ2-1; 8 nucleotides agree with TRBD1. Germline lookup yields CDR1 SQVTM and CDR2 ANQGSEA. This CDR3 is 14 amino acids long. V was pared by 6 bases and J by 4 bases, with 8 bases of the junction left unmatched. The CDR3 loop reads CSVADRGVYNEQFF. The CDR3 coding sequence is TGCAGCGTCGCCGACAGGGGCGTTTACAATGAGCAGTTCTTC.

DNA for the CDR3: TGTGCCAGCAGTGGGGAGAGGGGGCGAACGATTTATAGCAATCAGCCCCAGCATTTT. Translation gives CASSGERGRTIYSNQPQHF. The chain has TRBV6-1 and TRBJ1-5; 7 bases fit TRBD1. Germline trimming cut 4 bases from V and 0 bases from J; bases unmatched to any gene: 15. The CDR3 loop spans 19 amino acids. Germline V gene sequence: CDR1 MNHNS, CDR2 SASEGT.

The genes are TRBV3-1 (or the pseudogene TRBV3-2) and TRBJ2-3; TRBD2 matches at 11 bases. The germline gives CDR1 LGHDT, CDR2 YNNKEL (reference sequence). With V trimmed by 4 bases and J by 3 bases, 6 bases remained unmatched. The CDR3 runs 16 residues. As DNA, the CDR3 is TGTGCCAGCAGCCCGCATAGCGGGGGGGCTACAGATACGCAGTATTTT. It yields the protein CASSPHSGGATDTQYF.

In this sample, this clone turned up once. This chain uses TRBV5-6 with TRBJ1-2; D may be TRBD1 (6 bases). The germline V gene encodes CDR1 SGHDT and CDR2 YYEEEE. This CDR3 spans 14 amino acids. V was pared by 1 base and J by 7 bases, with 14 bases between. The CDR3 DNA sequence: TGTGCCAGCAGCTTGAGGGGGGGCCCAATTGGCTACACCTTC. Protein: CASSLRGGPIGYTF.

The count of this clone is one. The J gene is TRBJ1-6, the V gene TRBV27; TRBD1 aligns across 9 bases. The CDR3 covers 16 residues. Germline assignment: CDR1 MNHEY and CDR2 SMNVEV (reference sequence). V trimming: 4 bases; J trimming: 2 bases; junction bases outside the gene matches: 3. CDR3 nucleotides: TGTGCCAGCAGTTCGGGACAGGGCACCTATAATTCACCCCTCCACTTT. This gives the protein CASSSGQGTYNSPLHF.

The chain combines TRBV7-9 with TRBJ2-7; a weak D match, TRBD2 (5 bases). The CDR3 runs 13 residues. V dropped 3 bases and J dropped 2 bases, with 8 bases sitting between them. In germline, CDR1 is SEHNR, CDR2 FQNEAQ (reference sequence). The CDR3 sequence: CASSLPGTYEQYF. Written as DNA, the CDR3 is TGTGCCAGCAGCTTGCCGGGGACCTACGAGCAGTACTTC.

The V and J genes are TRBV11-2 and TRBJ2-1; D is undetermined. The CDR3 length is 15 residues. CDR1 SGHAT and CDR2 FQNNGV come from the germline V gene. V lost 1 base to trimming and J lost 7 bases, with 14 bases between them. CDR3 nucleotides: TGTGCCAGCAGCTTAGGGGCAGCATCCAGGAATGAGCAGTTCTTC. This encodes CASSLGAASRNEQFF.

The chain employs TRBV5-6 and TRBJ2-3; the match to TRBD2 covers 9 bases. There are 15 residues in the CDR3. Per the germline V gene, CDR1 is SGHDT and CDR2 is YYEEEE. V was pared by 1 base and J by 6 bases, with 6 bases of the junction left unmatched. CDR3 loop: CASSLLAGARDTQYF. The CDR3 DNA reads TGTGCCAGCAGCTTGTTAGCGGGGGCTCGGGATACGCAGTATTTT.

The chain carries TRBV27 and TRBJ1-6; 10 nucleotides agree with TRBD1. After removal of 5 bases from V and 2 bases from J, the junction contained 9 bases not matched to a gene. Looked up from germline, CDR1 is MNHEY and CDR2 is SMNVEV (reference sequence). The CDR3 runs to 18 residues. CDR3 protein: CASSPRDRGRTYNSPLHF. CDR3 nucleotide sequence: TGTGCCAGCAGTCCAAGGGACAGGGGAAGGACCTATAATTCACCCCTCCACTTT.

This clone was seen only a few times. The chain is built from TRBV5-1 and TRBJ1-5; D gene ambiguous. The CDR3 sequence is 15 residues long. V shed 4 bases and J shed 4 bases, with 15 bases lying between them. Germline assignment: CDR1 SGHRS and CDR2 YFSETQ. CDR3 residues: CASSVTGDPNQPQHF. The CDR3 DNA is TGCGCCAGCAGCGTGACCGGAGACCCAAATCAGCCCCAGCATTTT.

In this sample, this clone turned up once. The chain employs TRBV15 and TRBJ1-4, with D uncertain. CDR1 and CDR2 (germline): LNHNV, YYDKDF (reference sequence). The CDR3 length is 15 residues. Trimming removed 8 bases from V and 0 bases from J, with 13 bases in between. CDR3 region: CATAGIPPTNEKLFF. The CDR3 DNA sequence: TGTGCCACCGCTGGGATACCCCCAACTAATGAAAAACTGTTTTTT.

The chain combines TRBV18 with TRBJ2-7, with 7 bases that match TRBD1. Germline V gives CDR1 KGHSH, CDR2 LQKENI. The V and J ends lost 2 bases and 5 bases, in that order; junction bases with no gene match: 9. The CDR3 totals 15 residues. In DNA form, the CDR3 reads TGTGCCAGCTCACCAAGGGGGACAGTAACCCACGAGCAGTACTTC. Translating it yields CASSPRGTVTHEQYF. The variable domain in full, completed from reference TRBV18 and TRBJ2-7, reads NAGVMQNPRHLVRRRGQEARLRCSPMKGHSHVYWYRQLPEEGLKFMVYLQKENIIDESGMPKERFSAEFPKEGPSILRIQQVVRGDSAAYFCASSPRGTVTHEQYFGPGTRLTVT.

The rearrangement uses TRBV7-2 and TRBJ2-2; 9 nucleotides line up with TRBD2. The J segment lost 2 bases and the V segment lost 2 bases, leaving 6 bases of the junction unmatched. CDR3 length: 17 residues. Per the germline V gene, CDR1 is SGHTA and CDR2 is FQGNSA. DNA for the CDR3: TGTGCCAGCAGCTTACCACAGCGGGGGGTTAACACCGGGGAGCTGTTTTTT. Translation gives CASSLPQRGVNTGELFF. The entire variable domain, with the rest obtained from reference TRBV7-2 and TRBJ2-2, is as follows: GAGVSQSPSNKVTEKGKDVELRCDPISGHTALYWYRQSLGQGLEFLIYFQGNSAPDKSGLPSDRFSAERTGGSVSTLTIQRTQQEDSAVYLCASSLPQRGVNTGELFFGEGSRLTVL.

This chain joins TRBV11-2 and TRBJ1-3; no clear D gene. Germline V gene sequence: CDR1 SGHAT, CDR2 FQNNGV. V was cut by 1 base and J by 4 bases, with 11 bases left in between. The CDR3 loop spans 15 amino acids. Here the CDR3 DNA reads TGTGCCAGCAGCTTAGGGTTGGCCGGGGGAAACACCATATATTTT. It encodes CASSLGLAGGNTIYF.

CDR3 nucleotides: TGTGCCAGCAGTCCCAGGCTGGTAGCTAATGAAAAACTGTTTTTT. Translating gives CASSPRLVANEKLFF. V usage is TRBV2 and J usage is TRBJ1-4; D call uncertain. V lost 5 bases and J 3 bases, leaving 13 bases between the germline ends. The CDR3 contains 15 residues. CDR1 and CDR2 from the germline V gene are SNHLY and FYNNEI.